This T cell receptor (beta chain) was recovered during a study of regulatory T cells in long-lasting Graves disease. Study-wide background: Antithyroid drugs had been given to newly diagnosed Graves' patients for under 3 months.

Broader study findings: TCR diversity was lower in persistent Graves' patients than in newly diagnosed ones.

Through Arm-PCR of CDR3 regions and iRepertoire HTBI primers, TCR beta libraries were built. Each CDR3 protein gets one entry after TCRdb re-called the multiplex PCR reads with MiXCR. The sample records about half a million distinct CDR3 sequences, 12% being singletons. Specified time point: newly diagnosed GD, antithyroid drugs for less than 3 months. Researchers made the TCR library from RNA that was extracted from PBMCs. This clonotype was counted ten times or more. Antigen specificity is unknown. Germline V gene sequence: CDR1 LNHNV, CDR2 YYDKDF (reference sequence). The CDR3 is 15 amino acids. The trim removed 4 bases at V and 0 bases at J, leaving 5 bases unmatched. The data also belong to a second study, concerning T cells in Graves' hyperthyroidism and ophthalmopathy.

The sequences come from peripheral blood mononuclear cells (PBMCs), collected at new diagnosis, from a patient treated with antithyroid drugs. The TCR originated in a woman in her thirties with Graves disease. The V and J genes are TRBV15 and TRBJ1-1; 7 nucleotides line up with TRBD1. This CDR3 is CATSKRGHLNTEAFF. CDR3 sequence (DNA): TGTGCCACCAGCAAGAGGGGGCACTTGAACACTGAAGCTTTCTTT.